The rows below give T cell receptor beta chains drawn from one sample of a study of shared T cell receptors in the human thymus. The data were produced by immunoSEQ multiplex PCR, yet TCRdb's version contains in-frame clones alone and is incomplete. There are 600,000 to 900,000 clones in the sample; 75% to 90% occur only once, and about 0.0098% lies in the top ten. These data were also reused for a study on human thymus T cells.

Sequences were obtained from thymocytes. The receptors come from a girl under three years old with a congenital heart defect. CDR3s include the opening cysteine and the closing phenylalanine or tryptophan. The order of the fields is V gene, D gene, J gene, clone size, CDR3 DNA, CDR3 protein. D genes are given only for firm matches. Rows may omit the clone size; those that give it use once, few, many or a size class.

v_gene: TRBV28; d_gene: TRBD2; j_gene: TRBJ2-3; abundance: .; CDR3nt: TGTGCCAGCAGTTTCGGGTCCTGCGGGGGGGAAGCAGATACGCAGTATTTT; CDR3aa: CASSFGSCGGEADTQYF
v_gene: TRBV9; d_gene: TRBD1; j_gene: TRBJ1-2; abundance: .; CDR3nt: TGTGCCAGCAGCCCCCGGGACAGGGGAGGCTACACCTTC; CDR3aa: CASSPRDRGGYTF
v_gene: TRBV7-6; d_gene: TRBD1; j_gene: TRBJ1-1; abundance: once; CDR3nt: TGTGCCAGCAGCCAGTACAGGGGGCGAGGGAACACTGAAGCTTTCTTT; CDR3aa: CASSQYRGRGNTEAFF
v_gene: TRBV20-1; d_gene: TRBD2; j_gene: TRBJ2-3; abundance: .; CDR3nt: TGCAGTGGGCGGGGGGCAGATACGCAGTATTTT; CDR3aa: CSGRGADTQYF
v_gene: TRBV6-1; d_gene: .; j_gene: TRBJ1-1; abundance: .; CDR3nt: TGTGCCAGCGATACCAGTAGGGGAAGGGACACTGAAGCTTTCTTT; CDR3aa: CASDTSRGRDTEAFF
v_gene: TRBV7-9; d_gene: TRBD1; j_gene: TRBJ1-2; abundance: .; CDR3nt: TGTGCCAGCAGCCAATTAAGAGGGGACAGGGAAAACTATGGCTACACCTTC; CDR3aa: CASSQLRGDRENYGYTF
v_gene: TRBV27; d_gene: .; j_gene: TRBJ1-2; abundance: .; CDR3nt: TGTGCCAGCAGTTTACGACAGAACCAGCTCGGTGGCTACACCTTC; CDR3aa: CASSLRQNQLGGYTF
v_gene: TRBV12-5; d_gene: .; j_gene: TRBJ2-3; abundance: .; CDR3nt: TGTGCTAGTGGTTTGGTGACGCGGTCAGACCGACGACCCAGCACAGATACGCAGTATTTT; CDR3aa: CASGLVTRSDRRPSTDTQYF
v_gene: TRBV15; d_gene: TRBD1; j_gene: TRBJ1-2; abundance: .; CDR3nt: TGTGCCACCAGCAGAGAGGCTGGACAGGGGATGGGGGGCTACACCTTC; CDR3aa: CATSREAGQGMGGYTF
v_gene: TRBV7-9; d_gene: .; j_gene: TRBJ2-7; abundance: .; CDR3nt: TGTGCCAGCAGCTTTGCCAGGACTCCCCCCTACGAGCAGTACTTC; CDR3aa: CASSFARTPPYEQYF
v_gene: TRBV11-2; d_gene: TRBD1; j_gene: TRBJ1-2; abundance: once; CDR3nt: TGTGCCAGCAGCTTAGGGGCAGGGGGCGGCTATGGCTACACCTTC; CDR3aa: CASSLGAGGGYGYTF